These 26 T cell receptor beta chains were all obtained from the same sample, sequenced in a study of regulatory T cells in long-lasting Graves disease. Time point: newly diagnosed GD, antithyroid drugs for less than 3 months. From PBMCs, RNA was extracted and then used to make the TCR library. Through Arm-PCR of CDR3 regions and iRepertoire HTBI primers, TCR beta libraries were built. TCRdb re-called the multiplex PCR reads with MiXCR, one entry per CDR3 protein. The table has about 530,000 distinct CDR3 sequences, roughly 16% seen once; the top ten hold more than 20%. This sample was also put to use in a study of T cells in Graves' hyperthyroidism and ophthalmopathy.

Material: peripheral blood mononuclear cells (PBMCs), obtained at new diagnosis, from a patient treated with antithyroid drugs. The source is a middle-aged woman with Graves disease.

This clonotype was detected many times. This chain uses TRBV11-2 with TRBJ2-7; D gene unclear. The germline V gene has CDR1 SGHAT and CDR2 FQNNGV. The ends were cut back, 2 bases at V and 2 bases at J, with 22 bases in the middle. The CDR3 is made up of 18 amino acids. CDR3 loop: CASSLSLLLRLKPYEQYF. The CDR3, as DNA: TGTGCCAGCAGCTTATCTTTACTCTTGAGACTGAAACCCTACGAGCAGTACTTC.

Remarks on this clonotype: A single base separates this from a much larger clone, so it may be a read error. The rearrangement joins TRBV6-1 to TRBJ1-5; possibly TRBD1 for D (5 bases). The CDR3 sequence is 16 residues long. Germline V lookup: CDR1 MNHNS, CDR2 SASEGT. V was shortened by 2 bases and J by 0 bases, with 11 bases between the two germline ends. As DNA, the CDR3 is TGTGCCAGCAGTGAACGGACAAGGAATAGCAATCAGCCCCAGCATTTT. Translated: CASSERTRNSNQPQHF.

This clonotype was recorded many times. The CDR3 region is CASSLGQGLPPLHF. In DNA form, the CDR3 reads TGTGCCAGCAGTTTGGGACAGGGTCTTCCACCCCTCCACTTT. The V call is TRBV12-3 or TRBV12-4, the J call TRBJ1-6, with 9 bases that match TRBD1. J lost 11 bases, V lost 3 bases, and 5 bases had no gene match. This CDR3 region has 14 residues.

In its sample, this clonotype was seen many times. This chain joins TRBV6-2 or TRBV6-3 and TRBJ1-1; D remains unclear. The germline gives CDR1 MNHEY, CDR2 SVGEGT. V was cut by 0 bases and J by 0 bases, with 11 bases left in between. This CDR3 is 16 amino acids long. The CDR3 reads CASSYSKAEMNTEAFF. The CDR3 nucleotides read TGTGCCAGCAGTTACTCGAAGGCGGAGATGAACACTGAAGCTTTCTTT.

The CDR3 region is CSAREGRTSYSYEQYF. Written as DNA, the CDR3 is TGCAGTGCTAGAGAGGGGCGAACCTCTTACTCCTACGAGCAGTACTTC. The chain has TRBV20-1 and TRBJ2-7; D possibly corresponds to TRBD1 (5 bases). CDR1 and CDR2 from the germline V gene are DFQATT and SNEGSKA (reference sequence). V was pared by 0 bases and J by 0 bases, with 15 bases between. The CDR3 length is 16 residues.

The chain uses TRBV28 and TRBJ1-2; TRBD1 is a possible D gene (5 bases). V was clipped by 7 bases and J by 6 bases, with 15 bases between them. CDR1 is MDHEN, CDR2 SYDVKM, per germline. The CDR3 runs to 13 residues. The CDR3 nucleotides are TGTGCCAGCAAGGTGCCAGGGAGGGATGGCTACACCTTC. Its translation: CASKVPGRDGYTF.

This clonotype has just a few counts. The chain has TRBV4-1 and TRBJ1-2; no definite D call. The V gene's germline CDR1 is MGHRA and CDR2 YSYEKL. This CDR3 region has 15 residues. Between the trimmed V and J ends, which lost 3 bases and 0 bases, there was a span of 11 bases. In DNA form, the CDR3 reads TGCGCCAGCAGCCATCCGGTGGCATCTAACTATGGCTACACCTTC. This sequence encodes CASSHPVASNYGYTF.

V usage is TRBV3-1 and J usage is TRBJ1-3; 12 positions agree with TRBD1. CDR3 length equals 16 residues. CDR1 and CDR2 from the germline V gene are LGHDT and YNNKEL (reference sequence). J gave up 5 bases and V 5 bases, and 7 bases lay outside the gene matches. CDR3 DNA: TGTGCCAGCAGCTACTCCGGGACAGGGGGCAGAAACACCATATATTTT. It encodes CASSYSGTGGRNTIYF.

The rearrangement links TRBV4-2 to TRBJ1-1; D gene uncertain. The CDR3 spans 14 residues. Trimming took 3 bases from V and 6 from J, leaving 14 bases between them. Germline CDR1 reads LGHNA; CDR2 reads YNFKEQ. CDR3 nucleotides: TGTGCCAGCAGCCAGATGCAAGGAGGGCCTGAAGCTTTCTTT. It specifies CASSQMQGGPEAFF.

This chain uses TRBV10-3 with TRBJ1-4; no reliable D call. The V gene's germline CDR1 is ENHRY and CDR2 SYGVKD. V was trimmed by 7 bases and J by 4 bases, leaving 4 bases between them. The CDR3 runs 11 residues. DNA for the CDR3: TGTGCCATCAAGATTAATGAAAAACTGTTTTTT. Translating it yields CAIKINEKLFF.

J is TRBJ2-4 and V is TRBV6-2 or TRBV6-3; D is possibly TRBD2 (5 bases). V was shortened by 5 bases and J by 1 base, with 15 bases between the two germline ends. The germline V gene has CDR1 MNHEY and CDR2 SVGEGT. The CDR3 length is 16 residues. The CDR3 coding sequence is TGTGCCAGCAGTCCTGGAGGATACTCGGCCAAAAACATTCAGTACTTC. Residues: CASSPGGYSAKNIQYF.

The chain uses TRBV5-4 and TRBJ2-7, with 12 bases aligning to TRBD1. There are 17 residues in the CDR3. The V gene's germline CDR1 is SGHNT and CDR2 YYREEE (reference sequence). The V and J ends lost 0 bases and 5 bases, in that order; junction bases with no gene match: 9. The CDR3 here is CASSLAIRGQGANEQYF. As DNA, the CDR3 is TGTGCCAGCAGCTTGGCCATTCGGGGACAGGGGGCCAACGAGCAGTACTTC.

In its sample, this clonotype was seen many times. This chain links TRBV2 with TRBJ1-1; 7 positions agree with TRBD1. This CDR3 contains 14 residues. Germline CDR1 and CDR2: SNHLY and FYNNEI. After removal of 6 bases from V and 3 bases from J, the junction contained 7 bases not matched to a gene. CDR3 protein: CASRAGTADTEAFF. CDR3 in DNA: TGTGCCAGCAGAGCCGGGACAGCCGACACTGAAGCTTTCTTT.

This clonotype has a count of ten or more. The J gene is TRBJ2-1, the V gene TRBV12-3 or TRBV12-4; possible D gene TRBD2, 6 bases. V shed 5 bases and J shed 8 bases, with 10 bases lying between them. The CDR3 runs to 12 residues. In DNA, the CDR3 is TGTGCCAGCAGTCCGGGGGTCTATGAGCAGTTCTTC. As protein: CASSPGVYEQFF.

This clonotype has at least ten counts. The chain has TRBV30 and TRBJ2-7; 8 bases align to TRBD2. CDR1 is GTSNPN, CDR2 SVGIG, per germline (reference sequence). This CDR3 contains 15 residues. Trimming at V came to 6 bases and at J to 0 bases, leaving 10 bases not matched to a gene. The CDR3 region has the DNA TGTGCCTGCCCCGTCGGGAGGGACACCTCCTACGAGCAGTACTTC. It yields the protein CACPVGRDTSYEQYF.

Regarding this clonotype: This may be a read error: a much more frequent sequence differs by one nucleotide. The chain carries TRBV12-3 or TRBV12-4 and TRBJ1-4; 9 bases agree with TRBD1. The CDR3 has 14 amino acids. The CDR3 nucleotides read TGTGCCAGCAGCACCGGGACAGGGCACGAAAAACTGGTTTTT. Amino acid sequence: CASSTGTGHEKLVF.

This clonotype was seen repeatedly, ten times or more. The gene calls are TRBV12-3 or TRBV12-4 and TRBJ2-2; TRBD1 aligns across 9 bases. This CDR3 is built from 15 residues. J gave up 2 bases and V 6 bases, and 4 bases lay outside the gene matches. The CDR3: CASRLTGGNTGELFF. In DNA, the CDR3 is TGTGCCAGCAGATTGACAGGGGGTAACACCGGGGAGCTGTTTTTT.

This clonotype was counted a few times. V gene TRBV5-6 combines with J gene TRBJ2-1, with a weak D call TRBD2 (7 bases). CDR3 length equals 16 residues. V was cut by 0 bases and J by 7 bases, with 17 bases left in between. The germline V gene has CDR1 SGHDT and CDR2 YYEEEE. This CDR3 is CASSLARGGAINEQFF. As DNA, the CDR3 is TGTGCCAGCAGCTTGGCGCGAGGGGGGGCGATAAATGAGCAGTTCTTC. Full variable domain (outside the CDR3, taken from reference TRBV5-6 and TRBJ2-1): DAGVTQSPTHLIKTRGQQVTLRCSPKSGHDTVSWYQQALGQGPQFIFQYYEEEERQRGNFPDRFSGHQFPNYSSELNVNALLLGDSALYLCASSLARGGAINEQFFGPGTRLTVL.

The chain couples TRBV11-3 to TRBJ2-2; perhaps D is TRBD1 or TRBD2 (5 bases each). The V and J ends lost 4 bases and 4 bases respectively, with 13 bases between them. CDR1 is SGHNT, CDR2 YENEEA, per germline. This CDR3 is built from 15 residues. DNA of the CDR3: TGTGCCAGCAGCTACAGGTCCCGGGGCACCGGGGAGCTGTTTTTT. Residues: CASSYRSRGTGELFF.

This chain links TRBV11-2 with TRBJ2-7; D perhaps matches TRBD1 (5 bases). CDR3 length: 12 residues. Germline CDR1 SGHAT, CDR2 FQNNGV. V shed 6 bases and J shed 5 bases, with 11 bases lying between them. The CDR3 region is CASSQQDHEQYF. The CDR3 DNA is TGTGCCAGCAGTCAACAGGATCACGAGCAGTACTTC. Filled out from reference TRBV11-2 and TRBJ2-7, the complete variable domain reads EAGVAQSPRYKIIEKRQSVAFWCNPISGHATLYWYQQILGQGPKLLIQFQNNGVVDDSQLPKDRFSAERLKGVDSTLKIQPAKLEDSAVYLCASSQQDHEQYFGPGTRLTVT.

This clonotype was counted at least ten times. J is TRBJ2-1 and V is TRBV10-2; 16 positions agree with TRBD2. V dropped 6 bases and J dropped 8; count of bases not matched to a gene: 13. The CDR3 has 18 amino acids. The germline CDR1 and CDR2 sequences are WSHSY and SAAADI. The CDR3, as DNA: TGCGCCAGCAGGATGGGACTAGCGGGGGGGCGAGGAGGCTATGAGCAGTTCTTC. It is translated as CASRMGLAGGRGGYEQFF.

This clonotype was seen a few times. This rearrangement joins TRBV7-2 to TRBJ1-1, with D perhaps matching TRBD1 (5 bases). The CDR3 runs 15 residues. Germline loops: CDR1 SGHTA, CDR2 FQGNSA. The germline V and J ends were trimmed by 5 bases and 4 bases, with 17 bases remaining between them. CDR3 DNA: TGTGCCAGCAGCCCGGGAGGGCGGGGGGGCACTGAAGCTTTCTTT. Translated, it gives CASSPGGRGGTEAFF.

Regarding this clonotype: A read error may be the cause here, since a much bigger clone is one base away. The chain carries TRBV11-3 and TRBJ2-5; D remains unclear. The V gene lost 3 bases and the J gene lost 11 bases, with 10 bases spanning the gap. The CDR3 extends over 11 amino acids. Per germline, CDR1 SGHNT and CDR2 YENEEA. The CDR3 sequence is CASSLSTEQYF. The CDR3 bases are TGTGCCAGCAGCTTGAGCACTGAGCAGTACTTC.

This clonotype turned up a few times. This chain links TRBV20-1 with TRBJ2-3; 8 bases are shared with TRBD1. This CDR3 comprises 14 residues. Germline CDR1 is DFQATT and CDR2 is SNEGSKA (reference sequence). V lost 4 bases and J lost 2; bases outside the gene matches: 5. The CDR3 DNA sequence: TGCAGTGCTACACGACAGGGGATCACAGATACGCAGTATTTT. Translated, it gives CSATRQGITDTQYF.

This clonotype was counted only a few times. The J gene is TRBJ2-7, the V gene TRBV5-8; 9 nucleotides agree with TRBD1. This CDR3 comprises 18 residues. Germline V gene lookup returns CDR1 SGHTS and CDR2 YDEGEE. The J segment lost 3 bases and the V segment lost 1 base, leaving 14 bases of the junction unmatched. CDR3 bases: TGTGCCAGCAGCTTGAGGCACGCTGGACAGGGGAAGAACTACGAGCAGTACTTC. It specifies CASSLRHAGQGKNYEQYF.

This clonotype showed up just a few times. This chain links TRBV4-1 with TRBJ1-5; possible D gene TRBD1, 5 bases. The CDR3 contains 18 residues. The germline V gene has CDR1 MGHRA and CDR2 YSYEKL. The V end lost 5 bases, the J end lost 2 bases, and 22 bases lay between the germline ends. This CDR3 is CASSVRQRVMGGNQPQHF. Here the CDR3 DNA reads TGCGCCAGCAGCGTCCGACAGAGGGTCATGGGGGGCAATCAGCCCCAGCATTTT.